This note documents a single T cell receptor (beta chain) sequence. The antigen is undetermined. The data derive from a study of shared clonotypes between healthy human individuals. Regarding the study as a whole: Naive subsets usually exceeded memory subsets in estimated richness.

The assay was immunoSEQ multiplex PCR, and TCRdb's table has in-frame clones only and misses some. The sample includes fewer than 2.5 million clones, 90% to 95% of them seen just once. J gave up 2 bases and V 0 bases, and 12 bases lay outside the gene matches. Germline values: CDR1 MGHRA, CDR2 YSYEKL. The CDR3 covers 19 residues. Sequencing used naive CD4+ T cells from PBMCs. Subset defined: CD45RA+ positively selected. This clonotype was sampled from a man aged 18 to 29 in good health. Some clones in this sample may be carry-over from other donors' samples. V is TRBV4-1 and J is TRBJ2-5; 10 nucleotides align to TRBD2. CDR3 in amino acids: CASSQDALLTSGIQETQYF. CDR3 DNA sequence: TGCGCCAGCAGCCAAGACGCCCTGCTTACTAGCGGGATACAAGAGACCCAGTACTTC.